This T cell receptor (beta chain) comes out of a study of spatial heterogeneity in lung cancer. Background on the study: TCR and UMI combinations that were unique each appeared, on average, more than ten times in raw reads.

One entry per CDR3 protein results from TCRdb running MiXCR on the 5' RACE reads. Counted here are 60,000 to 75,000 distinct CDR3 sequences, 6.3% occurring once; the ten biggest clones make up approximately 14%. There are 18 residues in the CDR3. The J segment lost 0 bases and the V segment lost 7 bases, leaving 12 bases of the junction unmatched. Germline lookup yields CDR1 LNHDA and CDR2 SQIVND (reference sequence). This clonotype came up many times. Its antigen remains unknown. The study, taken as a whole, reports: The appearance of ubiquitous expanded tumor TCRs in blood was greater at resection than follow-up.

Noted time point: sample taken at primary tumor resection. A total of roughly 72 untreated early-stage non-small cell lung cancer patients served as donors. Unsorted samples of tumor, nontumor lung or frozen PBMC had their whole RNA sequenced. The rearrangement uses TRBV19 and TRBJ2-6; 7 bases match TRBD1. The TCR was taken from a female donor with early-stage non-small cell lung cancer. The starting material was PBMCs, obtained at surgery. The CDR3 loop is CASTDLTGQISGANVLTF. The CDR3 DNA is TGTGCCAGTACTGACCTTACGGGACAGATCTCTGGGGCCAACGTCCTGACTTTC.